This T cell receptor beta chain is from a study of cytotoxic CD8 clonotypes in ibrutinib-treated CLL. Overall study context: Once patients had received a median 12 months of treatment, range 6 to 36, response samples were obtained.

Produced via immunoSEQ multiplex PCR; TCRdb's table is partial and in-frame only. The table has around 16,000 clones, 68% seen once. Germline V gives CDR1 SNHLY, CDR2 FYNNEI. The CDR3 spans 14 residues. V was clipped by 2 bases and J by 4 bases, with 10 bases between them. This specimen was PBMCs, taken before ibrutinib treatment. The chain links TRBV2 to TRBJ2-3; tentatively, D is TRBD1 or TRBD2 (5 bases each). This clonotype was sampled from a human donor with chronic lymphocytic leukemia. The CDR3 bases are TGTGCCAGCAGTGAATTAGTGGGGGCAGATACGCAGTATTTT. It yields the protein CASSELVGADTQYF. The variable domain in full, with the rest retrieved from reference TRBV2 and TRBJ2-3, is EPEVTQTPSHQVTQMGQEVILRCVPISNHLYFYWYRQILGQKVEFLVSFYNNEISEKSEIFDDQFSVERPDGSNFTLKIRSTKLEDSAMYFCASSELVGADTQYFGPGTRLTVL.